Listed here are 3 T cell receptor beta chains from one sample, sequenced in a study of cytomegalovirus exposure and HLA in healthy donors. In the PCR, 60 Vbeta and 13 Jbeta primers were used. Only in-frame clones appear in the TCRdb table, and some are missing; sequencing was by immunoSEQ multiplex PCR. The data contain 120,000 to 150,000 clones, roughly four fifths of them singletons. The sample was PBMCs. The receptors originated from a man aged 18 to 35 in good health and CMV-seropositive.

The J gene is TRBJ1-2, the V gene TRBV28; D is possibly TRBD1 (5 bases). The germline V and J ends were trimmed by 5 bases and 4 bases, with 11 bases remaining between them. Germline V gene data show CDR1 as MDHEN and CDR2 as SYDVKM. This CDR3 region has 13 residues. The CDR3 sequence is CASSTDRVYGYTF. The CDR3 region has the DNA TGTGCCAGCAGTACCGACAGAGTCTATGGCTACACCTTC.

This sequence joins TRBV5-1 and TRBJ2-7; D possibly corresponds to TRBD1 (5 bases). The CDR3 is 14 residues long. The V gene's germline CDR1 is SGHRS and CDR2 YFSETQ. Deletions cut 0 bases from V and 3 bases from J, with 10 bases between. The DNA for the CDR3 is TGCGCCAGCAGCTTGGCGACAGATATCTACGAGCAGTACTTC. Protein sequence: CASSLATDIYEQYF.

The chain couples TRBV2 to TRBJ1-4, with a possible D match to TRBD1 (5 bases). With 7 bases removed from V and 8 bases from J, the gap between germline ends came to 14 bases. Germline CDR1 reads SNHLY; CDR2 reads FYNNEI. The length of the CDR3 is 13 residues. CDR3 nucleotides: TGTGCCAGCAACCTCGGACAAGGGGAAAAACTGTTTTTT. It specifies CASNLGQGEKLFF.